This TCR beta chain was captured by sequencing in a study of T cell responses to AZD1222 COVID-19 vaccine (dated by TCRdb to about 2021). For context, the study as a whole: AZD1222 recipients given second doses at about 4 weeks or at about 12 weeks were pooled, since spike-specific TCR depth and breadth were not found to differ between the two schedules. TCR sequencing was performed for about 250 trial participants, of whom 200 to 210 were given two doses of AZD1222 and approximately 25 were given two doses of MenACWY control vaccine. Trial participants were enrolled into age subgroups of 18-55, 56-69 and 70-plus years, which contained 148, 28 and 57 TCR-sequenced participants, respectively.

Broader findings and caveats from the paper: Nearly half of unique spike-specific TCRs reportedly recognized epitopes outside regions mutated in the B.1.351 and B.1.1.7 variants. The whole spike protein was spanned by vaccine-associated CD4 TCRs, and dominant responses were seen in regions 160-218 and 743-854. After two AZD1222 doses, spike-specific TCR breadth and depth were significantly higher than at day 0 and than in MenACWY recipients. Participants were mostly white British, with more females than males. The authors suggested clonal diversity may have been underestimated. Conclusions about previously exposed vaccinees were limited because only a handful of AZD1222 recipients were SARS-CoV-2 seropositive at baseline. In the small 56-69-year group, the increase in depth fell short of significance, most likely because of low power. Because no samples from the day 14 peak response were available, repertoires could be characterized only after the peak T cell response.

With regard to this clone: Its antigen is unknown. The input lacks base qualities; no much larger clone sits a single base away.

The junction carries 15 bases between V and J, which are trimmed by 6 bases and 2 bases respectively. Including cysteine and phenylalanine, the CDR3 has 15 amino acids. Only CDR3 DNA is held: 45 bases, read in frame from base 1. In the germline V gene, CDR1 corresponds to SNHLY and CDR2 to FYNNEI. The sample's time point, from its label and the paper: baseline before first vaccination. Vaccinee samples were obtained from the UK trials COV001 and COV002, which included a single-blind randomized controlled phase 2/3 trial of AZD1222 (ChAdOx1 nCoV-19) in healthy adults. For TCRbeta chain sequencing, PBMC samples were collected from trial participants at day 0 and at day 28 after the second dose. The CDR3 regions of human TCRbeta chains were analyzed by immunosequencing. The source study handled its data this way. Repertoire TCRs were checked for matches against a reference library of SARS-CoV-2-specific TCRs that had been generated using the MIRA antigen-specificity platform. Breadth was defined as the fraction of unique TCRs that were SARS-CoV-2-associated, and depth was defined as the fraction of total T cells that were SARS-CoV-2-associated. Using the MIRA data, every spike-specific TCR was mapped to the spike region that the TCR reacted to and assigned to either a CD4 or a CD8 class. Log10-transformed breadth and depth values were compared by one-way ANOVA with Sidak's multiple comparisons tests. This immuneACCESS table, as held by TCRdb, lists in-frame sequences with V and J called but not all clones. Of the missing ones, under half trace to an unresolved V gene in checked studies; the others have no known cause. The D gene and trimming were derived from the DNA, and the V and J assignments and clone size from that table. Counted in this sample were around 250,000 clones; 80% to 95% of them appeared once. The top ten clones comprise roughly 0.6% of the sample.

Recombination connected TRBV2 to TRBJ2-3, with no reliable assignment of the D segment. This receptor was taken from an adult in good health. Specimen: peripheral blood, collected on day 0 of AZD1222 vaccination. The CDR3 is CASSLTPHFTDTQYF. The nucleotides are TGTGCCAGCAGCCTTACACCCCATTTCACAGATACGCAGTATTTT. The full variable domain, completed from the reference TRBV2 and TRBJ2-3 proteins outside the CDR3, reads EPEVTQTPSHQVTQMGQEVILRCVPISNHLYFYWYRQILGQKVEFLVSFYNNEISEKSEIFDDQFSVERPDGSNFTLKIRSTKLEDSAMYFCASSLTPHFTDTQYFGPGTRLTVL.